Following are 8 T cell receptor beta chains from one sample sequenced in a study of a mutant IDH1 vaccine in newly diagnosed glioma (dated by TCRdb to about 2021). In light of the paper, this sample's time point label describes: week 35, safety follow-up. Each vaccine dose, consisting of 300 ug of a 20-mer mutant IDH1 peptide in Montanide, was administered subcutaneously with topical imiquimod. Their target antigens are unknown. To prepare the library, the immunoSEQ multiplex PCR assay was applied. This is the immuneACCESS table as TCRdb keeps it, with only in-frame sequences that have V and J called. A part of the clones is gone; compared with another copy, unresolved V genes explain less than half, and the rest is unexplained. This sample comprises tens of thousands of clones, around 84% of them detected only once. 3.5% to 5% of the sample lies in the top ten. The starting material was PBMCs, obtained from a glioma patient whose treatment included an IDH1 peptide vaccine. Every receptor here comes from a man under 40 with glioma.

V and J are TRBV6-1 and TRBJ2-5; the match to TRBD1 covers 8 bases. CDR1 is MNHNS and CDR2 is SASEGT in the germline V gene. V lost 1 base and J lost 4; bases outside the gene matches: 2. The CDR3 is made up of 14 amino acids. The CDR3 DNA is TGTGCCAGCAGTGAAGGGACAGGGCGAGAGACCCAGTACTTC. It encodes CASSEGTGRETQYF.

The chain uses TRBV6-1 and TRBJ1-3; 9 nucleotides match TRBD1. Germline-derived CDR1 and CDR2 are MNHNS and SASEGT. The CDR3 has 14 residues. V gave up 5 bases and J gave up 4 bases; unmatched junction bases: 3. The chain's CDR3 is CASSSTGGGNTIYF. The CDR3 nucleotides read TGTGCCAGCAGTTCGACAGGGGGAGGAAACACCATATATTTT.

This sequence joins TRBV19 and TRBJ1-4; 7 nucleotides match TRBD1. There are 15 residues in the CDR3. The junction had 11 bases not matched to a gene; V was cut back by 6 bases and J by 7 bases. Germline loops: CDR1 LNHDA, CDR2 SQIVND (reference sequence). The CDR3 reads CASSRTGALGEKLFF. The CDR3 DNA is TGTGCCAGTAGCCGAACAGGGGCCCTCGGTGAAAAACTGTTTTTT.

The chain joins TRBV10-3 to TRBJ2-7; the match to TRBD2 covers 11 bases. This CDR3 spans 14 amino acids. The trim removed 5 bases at V and 6 bases at J, leaving 6 bases unmatched. CDR1 and CDR2 from the germline V gene are ENHRY and SYGVKD. CDR3 DNA sequence: TGTGCCATCAGTATAGCGGGGGGGCCGGTCGAGCAGTACTTC. Encoded protein: CAISIAGGPVEQYF.

The rearrangement uses TRBV19 and TRBJ1-5; D is unresolved. Germline V lookup: CDR1 LNHDA, CDR2 SQIVND (reference sequence). The V end was cut by 5 bases, the J end by 1 base, with 9 bases between. This CDR3 has 14 amino acids. The DNA of the CDR3 is TGTGCCAGTAGTCTCGCGGTGAGCAATCAGCCCCAGCATTTT. This encodes CASSLAVSNQPQHF.

V usage is TRBV9 and J usage is TRBJ1-3; D unresolved. The germline V gene encodes CDR1 SGDLS and CDR2 YYNGEE. This CDR3 has 15 amino acids. V lost 2 bases and J 0 bases, leaving 9 bases between the germline ends. The CDR3 here is CASSVSIDSGNTIYF. The CDR3 region has the DNA TGTGCCAGCAGCGTGAGCATAGACTCTGGAAACACCATATATTTT.

The chain uses TRBV7-2 and TRBJ2-1, with 9 positions matching TRBD2. J was trimmed by 4 bases and V by 1 base; bases with no gene match: 2. CDR3 length: 15 amino acids. From germline, CDR1 is SGHTA and CDR2 FQGNSA. CDR3 protein: CASSLGRGGYNEQFF. The CDR3 DNA sequence: TGTGCCAGCAGCTTAGGGCGGGGGGGATACAATGAGCAGTTCTTC.

The chain couples TRBV2 to TRBJ1-1; D unclear. The CDR3 totals 13 residues. Trimming took 2 bases from V and 5 from J, leaving 9 bases between them. CDR1 is SNHLY and CDR2 is FYNNEI in the germline V gene. CDR3 bases: TGTGCCAGCAGTGAATTCCTAAAGACTGAAGCTTTCTTT. Its translation: CASSEFLKTEAFF.